This T cell receptor beta chain appears in the sequencing data of a study of T-cell memory formation after mild COVID-19. Overall study findings and caveats: Certain responding clones were present in pre-infection memory, suggesting participation of cross-reactive memory. The CD4+ clones that contracted clustered mainly within CM and EM, and the CD8+ clones concentrated in EMRA.

Trimming removed 4 bases from V and 1 base from J, with 13 bases in between. The CDR3 contains 15 residues. The V gene's germline CDR1 is LGHNA and CDR2 YNFKEQ. In regard to this clonotype: Its antigen is not known.

After 5'RACE with constant-segment primers, TCR alpha and TCR beta cDNA libraries carrying sample barcodes and UMIs were obtained. Each CDR3 protein is one row after TCRdb ran MiXCR on the 5' RACE reads. The table shows about 260,000 distinct CDR3 sequences, with roughly 8.2% occurring only once. J is TRBJ1-1 and V is TRBV4-2; D call uncertain. The source is a man aged 18 to 30 who had mild COVID-19 (a few samples of this study predate the infection). Cell type and time point are not known. Sequencing was done on a sample of PBMCs or a T cell subset sorted from them (not recorded which). The CDR3 here is CASSRGVIGNTEAFF. CDR3 nucleotide sequence: TGTGCCAGCAGCCGCGGGGTCATCGGGAACACTGAAGCTTTCTTT.